This TCR beta chain was documented in a study of radiation and T cells in renal cell carcinoma. The repertoire was sequenced with immunoSEQ multiplex PCR; TCRdb's copy has only in-frame clones and lacks some. The repertoire holds fewer than 200,000 clones, with about 87% as singletons. The germline V gene encodes CDR1 SNHLY and CDR2 FYNNEI. The CDR3 covers 14 residues. Whole-study findings and limits: Without pretreatment biopsies, baseline tumor clonotype presence was undetermined.

A word on this clone: The target antigen is unknown. Germline is not matched at one junction end, which may reflect a read error.

Time point specified: blood 4 weeks post-SBRT, at nephrectomy. Sample treatment: 15 Gy SBRT to primary tumor, nephrectomy 4 weeks later. Nephrectomy followed 15 Gy stereotactic body radiation by 4 weeks. The patient's renal cell carcinoma had clear cell pathology. The receptor's source is a woman aged 50 to 60 with renal cell carcinoma. Specimen: blood, collected from a patient whose treatment included radiotherapy and nephrectomy. The chain carries TRBV2 and TRBJ2-1; a weak D match, TRBD1 (6 bases). CDR3 bases: TGTGCCAGCAGTGGACAGGTCCCCTACAATGGGCAGTTCTTC. The encoded protein is CASSGQVPYNGQFF.